Shown below are 17 T cell receptor beta chains from a single sample sequenced in a study of cytomegalovirus exposure and HLA in healthy donors. The repertoire was sequenced with immunoSEQ multiplex PCR; TCRdb's copy has only in-frame clones and lacks some. The sample contains 200,000 to 300,000 clones, about 86% of which appear only once. The material sequenced was PBMCs. The receptors come from a woman in her twenties or thirties in good health and CMV-seropositive.

The chain has TRBV5-1 and TRBJ2-7, with a weak D call TRBD1 (6 bases). The CDR3 loop spans 13 amino acids. The germline gives CDR1 SGHRS, CDR2 YFSETQ. The germline V and J ends were trimmed by 2 bases and 3 bases, with 9 bases remaining between them. CDR3 nucleotide sequence: TGCGCCAGCAGCTTTGAGGGGGTCTACGAGCAGTACTTC. Its translation: CASSFEGVYEQYF.

The chain joins TRBV5-6 to TRBJ2-5; a weak D match, TRBD1 (6 bases). Per the germline V gene, CDR1 is SGHDT and CDR2 is YYEEEE. The CDR3 is 16 amino acids. V was shortened by 0 bases and J by 2 bases, with 14 bases between the two germline ends. The DNA of the CDR3 is TGTGCCAGCAGCTTGGGTGCCGGGACAAAACAAGAGACCCAGTACTTC. As protein: CASSLGAGTKQETQYF. The full variable domain, rest sourced from reference TRBV5-6 and TRBJ2-5, is DAGVTQSPTHLIKTRGQQVTLRCSPKSGHDTVSWYQQALGQGPQFIFQYYEEEERQRGNFPDRFSGHQFPNYSSELNVNALLLGDSALYLCASSLGAGTKQETQYFGPGTRLLVL.

The chain carries TRBV15 and TRBJ2-7; 10 positions match TRBD2. Germline-derived CDR1 and CDR2 are LNHNV and YYDKDF (reference sequence). CDR3 length equals 17 residues. J lost 6 bases, V lost 1 base, and 12 bases had no gene match. For the CDR3, the DNA is TGTGCCACCAGCAGAGGTGCTAGCGGGAGCCCGGCCGTCGAGCAGTACTTC. It specifies CATSRGASGSPAVEQYF.

The chain joins TRBV11-2 to TRBJ1-1; 11 nucleotides match TRBD1. The germline V gene encodes CDR1 SGHAT and CDR2 FQNNGV. The CDR3 covers 14 residues. Trimming cost V 4 bases and J 5 bases; bases outside gene matches: 3. CDR3 DNA: TGTGCCAGCAGCTCGGGGACAGGGGGGACTGAAGCTTTCTTT. It is translated as CASSSGTGGTEAFF. The variable domain in full, with the rest retrieved from reference TRBV11-2 and TRBJ1-1, is EAGVAQSPRYKIIEKRQSVAFWCNPISGHATLYWYQQILGQGPKLLIQFQNNGVVDDSQLPKDRFSAERLKGVDSTLKIQPAKLEDSAVYLCASSSGTGGTEAFFGQGTRLTVV.

V and J are TRBV30 and TRBJ1-5, with 7 bases that match TRBD1. The CDR3 is made up of 15 amino acids. Trimming removed 0 bases from V and 7 bases from J; junction bases left unmatched: 9. Germline CDR1 reads GTSNPN; CDR2 reads SVGIG (reference sequence). The chain's CDR3 is CAWSVLGGFEQPQHF. The CDR3, as DNA: TGTGCCTGGAGTGTTCTAGGGGGCTTCGAACAGCCCCAGCATTTT.

The J gene is TRBJ2-3, the V gene TRBV5-5, with a weak D call TRBD1 (5 bases). CDR3 length: 14 amino acids. The V gene lost 1 base and the J gene lost 5 bases, with 11 bases spanning the gap. Germline CDR1 and CDR2: SGHKS and YYEKEE (reference sequence). CDR3 loop: CASSLSRVGDTQYF. CDR3 sequence (DNA): TGTGCCAGCAGCTTGAGCAGGGTGGGAGATACGCAGTATTTT.

The chain is built from TRBV6-5 and TRBJ2-5; 13 bases fit TRBD2. This CDR3 has 15 residues. After removal of 5 bases from V and 3 bases from J, the junction contained 3 bases not matched to a gene. Germline values: CDR1 MNHEY, CDR2 SVGAGI. For the CDR3, the DNA is TGTGCCAGCAGTACTAGCGGGAGGGTTGAAGAGACCCAGTACTTC. It yields the protein CASSTSGRVEETQYF.

The chain joins TRBV18 to TRBJ1-5; 7 bases align to TRBD1. The CDR3 loop spans 14 amino acids. Germline V gene lookup returns CDR1 KGHSH and CDR2 LQKENI. V lost 2 bases to trimming and J lost 5 bases; unmatched junction nucleotides: 3. The CDR3 DNA reads as TGTGCCAGCTCACCAGGAACAGGGGATCAGCCCCAGCATTTT. Translating gives CASSPGTGDQPQHF.

The rearrangement links TRBV5-1 to TRBJ1-1; D not certain. Germline loops: CDR1 SGHRS, CDR2 YFSETQ. The CDR3 has 14 amino acids. Trimming shortened V by 2 bases and J by 3 bases, and 11 bases separated the two germline ends. The CDR3 nucleotides are TGCGCCAGCAGCTTCCAGGCCGGGGACACTGAAGCTTTCTTT. It specifies CASSFQAGDTEAFF.

Points on this clone: Other DNA variants within this sample encode the same CDR3. The chain joins TRBV28 to TRBJ2-7; no firm D call. Trimming removed 2 bases at V and 5 bases at J, with 4 bases between. Germline values: CDR1 MDHEN, CDR2 SYDVKM. CDR3 size: 11 residues. The CDR3 DNA is TGTGCCAGCAGTTTACGAGACGAGCAGTACTTC. It translates to CASSLRDEQYF.

This clone has just one count. V is TRBV7-9 and J is TRBJ2-1; D is ambiguous. CDR3 length: 11 residues. The germline V and J ends were trimmed by 10 bases and 0 bases, with 4 bases remaining between them. CDR1 is SEHNR, CDR2 FQNEAQ, per germline (reference sequence). The CDR3 bases are TGTGCCACCAACTCCTACAATGAGCAGTTCTTC. Translating gives CATNSYNEQFF. Full variable domain (rest looked up from reference TRBV7-9 and TRBJ2-1): DTGVSQNPRHKITKRGQNVTFRCDPISEHNRLYWYRQTLGQGPEFLTYFQNEAQLEKSRLLSDRFSAERPKGSFSTLEIQRTEQGDSAMYLCATNSYNEQFFGPGTRLTVL.

The V and J genes are TRBV28 and TRBJ2-1; TRBD1 matches at 7 bases. The J segment lost 7 bases and the V segment lost 7 bases, leaving 16 bases of the junction unmatched. The CDR3 runs 16 residues. In germline, CDR1 is MDHEN, CDR2 SYDVKM. The CDR3 nucleotides are TGTGCCAGCACCTTGGGTCAGGGGGAGCTCGTTAATGAGCAGTTCTTC. Its translation is CASTLGQGELVNEQFF.

This clone came up a few times. The rearrangement links TRBV7-9 to TRBJ1-1; a weak D match, TRBD1 (5 bases). V lost 1 base to trimming and J lost 10 bases, with 10 bases between them. Germline lookup yields CDR1 SEHNR and CDR2 FQNEAQ (reference sequence). CDR3 length: 12 amino acids. The CDR3, as DNA: TGTGCCAGCAGCTTAGGAGCCCAGGGAGCTTTCTTT. Translation gives CASSLGAQGAFF.

The genes are TRBV5-5 and TRBJ1-5; no clear D. The germline V gene encodes CDR1 SGHKS and CDR2 YYEKEE (reference sequence). The CDR3 is made up of 16 amino acids. V was cut by 1 base and J by 1 base, with 12 bases left in between. CDR3 bases: TGTGCCAGCAGCTTGCGAGAGGTCACGAGCAATCAGCCCCAGCATTTT. Translating it yields CASSLREVTSNQPQHF. Using reference TRBV5-5 and TRBJ1-5 for the parts outside the CDR3, the full variable domain is DAGVTQSPTHLIKTRGQQVTLRCSPISGHKSVSWYQQVLGQGPQFIFQYYEKEERGRGNFPDRFSARQFPNYSSELNVNALLLGDSALYLCASSLREVTSNQPQHFGDGTRLSIL.

Here the CDR3 reads CASSLVRQEKLFF. CDR3 nucleotide sequence: TGTGCCAGCAGCTTGGTCAGGCAAGAAAAACTGTTTTTT. The rearrangement links TRBV5-6 to TRBJ1-4; D is ambiguous. This CDR3 has 13 residues. The germline V gene has CDR1 SGHDT and CDR2 YYEEEE. V gave up 0 bases and J gave up 8 bases, with 8 bases separating them. The full variable domain, in which reference TRBV5-6 and TRBJ1-4 provide the parts outside the CDR3, is DAGVTQSPTHLIKTRGQQVTLRCSPKSGHDTVSWYQQALGQGPQFIFQYYEEEERQRGNFPDRFSGHQFPNYSSELNVNALLLGDSALYLCASSLVRQEKLFFGSGTQLSVL.

This chain connects TRBV4-1 to TRBJ2-2; 7 nucleotides agree with TRBD2. J gave up 5 bases and V 1 base, and 4 bases lay outside the gene matches. CDR3 length equals 15 residues. CDR1 MGHRA and CDR2 YSYEKL come from the germline V gene. CDR3 DNA sequence: TGCGCCAGCAGCCAAGGGTGGGGAGGGACCGGGGAGCTGTTTTTT. Translating gives CASSQGWGGTGELFF.

The chain carries TRBV27 and TRBJ2-3; no firm D call. The length of the CDR3 is 13 residues. Germline CDR1 MNHEY, CDR2 SMNVEV (reference sequence). V was trimmed by 0 bases and J by 7 bases, leaving 8 bases between them. The CDR3 DNA reads TGTGCCAGCAGTTTATCTGTGGGCAATACGCAGTATTTT. It is translated as CASSLSVGNTQYF.